This T cell receptor (beta chain) was documented in a study of T cells in Graves' hyperthyroidism and ophthalmopathy. Across the study: Before any treatment, at initial diagnosis, peripheral blood was collected. Notes on the study in general: For ophthalmopathy, model prediction preceded onset by a median around 7 months.

The TCR beta CDR3 regions underwent amplification using RNA transcripts as the source. With the HTBI primer set, the TCR CDR3 went through a first round of RT-PCR. TCRdb re-called the multiplex PCR reads through MiXCR, storing one row per CDR3 protein. The sample gives roughly 600,000 distinct CDR3 sequences, 14% of which show up once; 12% is in the top ten. This clonotype was seen ten or more times. The antigen remains undetermined. The CDR3 runs 15 residues. Trimming took 6 bases from V and 3 from J; bases not matched to a gene: 11. Germline V gene sequence: CDR1 SQVTM, CDR2 ANQGSEA. Any patient presenting with uncontrolled infection, other autoimmune disease, pregnancy or lactation was left out. Fresh peripheral blood, roughly 10 ml, was the source of the PBMCs.

The source of this sequence is a woman aged 45-59 years with Graves' ophthalmopathy. The J gene is TRBJ2-3, the V gene TRBV29-1, with 8 positions matching TRBD1. The specimen sequenced was blood. The chain's CDR3 is CSVQDRGAFTDTQYF. CDR3 DNA: TGCAGCGTCCAAGACAGGGGAGCCTTTACAGATACGCAGTATTTT.